This note documents a single T cell receptor beta chain sequence. What this receptor recognizes is not known. Nothing much larger sits one base from this clone, and base qualities are not available. Reading the label with the study, this specimen's time point is: baseline before first vaccination. Samples from vaccinated people were obtained from the UK trials COV001 and COV002, which included a single-blind randomized controlled phase 2/3 trial of AZD1222 (ChAdOx1 nCoV-19) in healthy adults. For TCRbeta chain sequencing, PBMC samples were collected from trial participants at day 0 and at day 28 after the second dose. This record comes from a study of T cell responses to AZD1222 COVID-19 vaccine (dated by TCRdb to the early 2020s). Background on the whole study: Because spike-specific TCR depth and breadth did not differ between the two schedules, AZD1222 recipients who got a second dose at roughly 4 weeks were pooled with those who got a second dose at roughly 12 weeks. TCR sequencing was performed for some 250 trial participants, of whom around 210 were given two doses of AZD1222 and approximately 25 were given two doses of MenACWY control vaccine. Trial participants were enrolled by age into 18-55, 56-69 and 70-plus year subgroups, with 148, 28 and 57 TCR-sequenced participants respectively.

The CDR3 regions of human TCRbeta chains were analyzed by immunosequencing. From the authors' description of their analysis: TCRs in the repertoires were matched against a reference library of SARS-CoV-2-specific TCRs that had been generated with the MIRA antigen-specificity platform. Breadth meant the fraction of unique TCRs that were SARS-CoV-2-associated, whereas depth meant the fraction of total T cells that were SARS-CoV-2-associated. Using the MIRA data, every spike-specific TCR was mapped to the spike region that the TCR reacted to and assigned to either a CD4 or a CD8 class. Log10-transformed breadth and depth values were compared by one-way ANOVA with Sidak's multiple comparisons tests. The table comes from immuneACCESS by way of TCRdb, which keeps in-frame sequences with V and J called. Part of the clones is missing from these tables; in studies checked, under half for an unresolved V gene and the rest for unknown reasons. V and J calls and clone size are given by that table; D and trimming were obtained from the DNA. The sample records over 100,000 clones, 88% of which are singletons. Clones ranked in the top ten supply approximately 3.5% of the sample.

The paper as a whole reports these results and caveats: Reportedly, almost half of the unique spike-specific TCRs recognized epitopes lying outside the regions that are mutated in the B.1.351 and B.1.1.7 variants. The vaccine-associated CD4 TCRs covered the entire spike protein, and the dominant responses fell in regions 160-218 and 743-854. The 56-69-year group was small, and its depth increase did not reach significance, likely because of low power. A significant rise in spike-specific TCR breadth and depth was observed after two AZD1222 doses relative to day 0 and relative to MenACWY recipients. Only a handful of AZD1222 recipients were SARS-CoV-2 seropositive at baseline, limiting conclusions about previously exposed vaccinees. Participants were mostly white British and included more females than males, and it was suggested by the authors that clonal diversity may have been underestimated. Because no day 14 peak-response samples were available, the repertoires could be characterized only after the peak T cell response.

The source was peripheral blood, collected on day 0 of AZD1222 vaccination. The TCR sequence derives from an adult in good health.

The base sequence is TGTGCCAGCAGTTTAGCTTTGACCACCAGAGGTGAAGCTTTCTTT. Translation gives CASSLALTTRGEAFF. The V and J genes are TRBV28 and TRBJ1-1, with the D gene not clear enough to name. CDR1 and CDR2 were assigned from the germline V gene as MDHEN and SYDVKM. From the cysteine up to the phenylalanine, the CDR3 has a length of 15 residues. The read is trimmed to its CDR3 DNA, 45 bases read in frame from base 1. V and J are truncated by 2 bases and 7 bases respectively, leaving an intervening sequence of 17 bases.